Sequencing of this TCR beta chain was carried out in a study of blood T cell repertoires in COVID-19. Per germline, CDR1 SEHNR and CDR2 FQNEAQ (reference sequence). The CDR3 contains 16 residues. Trimming cost V 5 bases and J 1 base; bases outside gene matches: 8. Method: immunoSEQ multiplex PCR; TCRdb's copy keeps in-frame clones and lacks some. The table shows approximately 61,000 clones, with approximately 84% occurring only once. V usage is TRBV7-9 and J usage is TRBJ2-5; 9 bases fit TRBD2. Sequencing was carried out using peripheral blood. This sequence originates from a human donor in a cohort sampled during active COVID-19. The CDR3 DNA is TGTGCCAGCAGCCCGTCCGGGACTAGCAGCCAAGAGACCCAGTACTTC. It codes for CASSPSGTSSQETQYF.